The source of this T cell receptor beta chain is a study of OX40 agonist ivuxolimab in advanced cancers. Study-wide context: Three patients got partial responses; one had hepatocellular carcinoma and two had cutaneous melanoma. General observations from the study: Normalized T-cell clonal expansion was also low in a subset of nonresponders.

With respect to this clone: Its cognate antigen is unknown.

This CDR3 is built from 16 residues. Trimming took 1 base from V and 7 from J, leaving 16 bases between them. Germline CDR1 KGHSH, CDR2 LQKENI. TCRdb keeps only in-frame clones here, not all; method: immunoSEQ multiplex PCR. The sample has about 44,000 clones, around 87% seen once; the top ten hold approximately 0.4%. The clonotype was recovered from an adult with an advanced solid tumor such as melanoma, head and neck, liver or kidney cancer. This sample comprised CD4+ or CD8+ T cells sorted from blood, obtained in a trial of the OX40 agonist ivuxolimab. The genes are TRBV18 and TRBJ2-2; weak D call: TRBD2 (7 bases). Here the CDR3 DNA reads TGTGCCAGCTCACCACTGCGGACGGGGGGCGGCGGGGAGCTGTTTTTT. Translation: CASSPLRTGGGGELFF.